This TCR beta chain appears in the sequencing data of a study of chemoradiotherapy in HPV16-positive cancers. Overall study context: A couple of HPV16-positive patients' cells yielded candidate HPV-specific clones and common motifs.

Data came from immunoSEQ multiplex PCR; TCRdb stores just in-frame clones and leaves some out. Counted here are 12,000 or so clones, about 81% occurring once; the ten biggest clones make up 7% to 8%. About this clone itself: The antigen remains unidentified.

Germline V CDR1 and CDR2: MNHEY, SVGAGI. The CDR3 consists of 14 residues. Trimming removed 5 bases from V and 1 base from J, with 10 bases in between. The study's findings and limits: HPV-specific T cells were functionally defined from only two HPV16-positive patients. HPV-responsive T-cell expansion during chemoradiotherapy was linked to improved recurrence-free survival in HPV16-positive patients. Candidate HPV-specific clones and E7-related TCR motifs grew in tumor during treatment.

V usage is TRBV6-5 and J usage is TRBJ2-3; D remains ambiguous. The sample was collected from a patient who underwent chemoradiotherapy. This TCR derives from a human donor with HPV-associated anogenital cancer. This CDR3 is CASSPLSGTDTQYF. The CDR3 DNA follows: TGTGCCAGCAGTCCACTGAGTGGCACAGATACGCAGTATTTT.